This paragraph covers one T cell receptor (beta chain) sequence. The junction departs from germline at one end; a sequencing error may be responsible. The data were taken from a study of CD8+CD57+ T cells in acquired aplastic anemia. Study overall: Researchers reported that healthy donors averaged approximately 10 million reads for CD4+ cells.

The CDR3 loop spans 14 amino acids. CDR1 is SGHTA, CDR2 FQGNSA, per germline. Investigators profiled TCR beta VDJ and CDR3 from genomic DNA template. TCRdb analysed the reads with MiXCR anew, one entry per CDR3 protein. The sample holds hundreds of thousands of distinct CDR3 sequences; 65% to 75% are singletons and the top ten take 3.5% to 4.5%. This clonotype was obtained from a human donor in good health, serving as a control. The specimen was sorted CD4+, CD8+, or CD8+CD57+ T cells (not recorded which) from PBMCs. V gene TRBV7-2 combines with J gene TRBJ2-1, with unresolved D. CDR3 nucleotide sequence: TGTGCCAGCAGCGATGCAGCATATGAAGAGACCTTTGAATTC. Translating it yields CASSDAAYEETFEF.